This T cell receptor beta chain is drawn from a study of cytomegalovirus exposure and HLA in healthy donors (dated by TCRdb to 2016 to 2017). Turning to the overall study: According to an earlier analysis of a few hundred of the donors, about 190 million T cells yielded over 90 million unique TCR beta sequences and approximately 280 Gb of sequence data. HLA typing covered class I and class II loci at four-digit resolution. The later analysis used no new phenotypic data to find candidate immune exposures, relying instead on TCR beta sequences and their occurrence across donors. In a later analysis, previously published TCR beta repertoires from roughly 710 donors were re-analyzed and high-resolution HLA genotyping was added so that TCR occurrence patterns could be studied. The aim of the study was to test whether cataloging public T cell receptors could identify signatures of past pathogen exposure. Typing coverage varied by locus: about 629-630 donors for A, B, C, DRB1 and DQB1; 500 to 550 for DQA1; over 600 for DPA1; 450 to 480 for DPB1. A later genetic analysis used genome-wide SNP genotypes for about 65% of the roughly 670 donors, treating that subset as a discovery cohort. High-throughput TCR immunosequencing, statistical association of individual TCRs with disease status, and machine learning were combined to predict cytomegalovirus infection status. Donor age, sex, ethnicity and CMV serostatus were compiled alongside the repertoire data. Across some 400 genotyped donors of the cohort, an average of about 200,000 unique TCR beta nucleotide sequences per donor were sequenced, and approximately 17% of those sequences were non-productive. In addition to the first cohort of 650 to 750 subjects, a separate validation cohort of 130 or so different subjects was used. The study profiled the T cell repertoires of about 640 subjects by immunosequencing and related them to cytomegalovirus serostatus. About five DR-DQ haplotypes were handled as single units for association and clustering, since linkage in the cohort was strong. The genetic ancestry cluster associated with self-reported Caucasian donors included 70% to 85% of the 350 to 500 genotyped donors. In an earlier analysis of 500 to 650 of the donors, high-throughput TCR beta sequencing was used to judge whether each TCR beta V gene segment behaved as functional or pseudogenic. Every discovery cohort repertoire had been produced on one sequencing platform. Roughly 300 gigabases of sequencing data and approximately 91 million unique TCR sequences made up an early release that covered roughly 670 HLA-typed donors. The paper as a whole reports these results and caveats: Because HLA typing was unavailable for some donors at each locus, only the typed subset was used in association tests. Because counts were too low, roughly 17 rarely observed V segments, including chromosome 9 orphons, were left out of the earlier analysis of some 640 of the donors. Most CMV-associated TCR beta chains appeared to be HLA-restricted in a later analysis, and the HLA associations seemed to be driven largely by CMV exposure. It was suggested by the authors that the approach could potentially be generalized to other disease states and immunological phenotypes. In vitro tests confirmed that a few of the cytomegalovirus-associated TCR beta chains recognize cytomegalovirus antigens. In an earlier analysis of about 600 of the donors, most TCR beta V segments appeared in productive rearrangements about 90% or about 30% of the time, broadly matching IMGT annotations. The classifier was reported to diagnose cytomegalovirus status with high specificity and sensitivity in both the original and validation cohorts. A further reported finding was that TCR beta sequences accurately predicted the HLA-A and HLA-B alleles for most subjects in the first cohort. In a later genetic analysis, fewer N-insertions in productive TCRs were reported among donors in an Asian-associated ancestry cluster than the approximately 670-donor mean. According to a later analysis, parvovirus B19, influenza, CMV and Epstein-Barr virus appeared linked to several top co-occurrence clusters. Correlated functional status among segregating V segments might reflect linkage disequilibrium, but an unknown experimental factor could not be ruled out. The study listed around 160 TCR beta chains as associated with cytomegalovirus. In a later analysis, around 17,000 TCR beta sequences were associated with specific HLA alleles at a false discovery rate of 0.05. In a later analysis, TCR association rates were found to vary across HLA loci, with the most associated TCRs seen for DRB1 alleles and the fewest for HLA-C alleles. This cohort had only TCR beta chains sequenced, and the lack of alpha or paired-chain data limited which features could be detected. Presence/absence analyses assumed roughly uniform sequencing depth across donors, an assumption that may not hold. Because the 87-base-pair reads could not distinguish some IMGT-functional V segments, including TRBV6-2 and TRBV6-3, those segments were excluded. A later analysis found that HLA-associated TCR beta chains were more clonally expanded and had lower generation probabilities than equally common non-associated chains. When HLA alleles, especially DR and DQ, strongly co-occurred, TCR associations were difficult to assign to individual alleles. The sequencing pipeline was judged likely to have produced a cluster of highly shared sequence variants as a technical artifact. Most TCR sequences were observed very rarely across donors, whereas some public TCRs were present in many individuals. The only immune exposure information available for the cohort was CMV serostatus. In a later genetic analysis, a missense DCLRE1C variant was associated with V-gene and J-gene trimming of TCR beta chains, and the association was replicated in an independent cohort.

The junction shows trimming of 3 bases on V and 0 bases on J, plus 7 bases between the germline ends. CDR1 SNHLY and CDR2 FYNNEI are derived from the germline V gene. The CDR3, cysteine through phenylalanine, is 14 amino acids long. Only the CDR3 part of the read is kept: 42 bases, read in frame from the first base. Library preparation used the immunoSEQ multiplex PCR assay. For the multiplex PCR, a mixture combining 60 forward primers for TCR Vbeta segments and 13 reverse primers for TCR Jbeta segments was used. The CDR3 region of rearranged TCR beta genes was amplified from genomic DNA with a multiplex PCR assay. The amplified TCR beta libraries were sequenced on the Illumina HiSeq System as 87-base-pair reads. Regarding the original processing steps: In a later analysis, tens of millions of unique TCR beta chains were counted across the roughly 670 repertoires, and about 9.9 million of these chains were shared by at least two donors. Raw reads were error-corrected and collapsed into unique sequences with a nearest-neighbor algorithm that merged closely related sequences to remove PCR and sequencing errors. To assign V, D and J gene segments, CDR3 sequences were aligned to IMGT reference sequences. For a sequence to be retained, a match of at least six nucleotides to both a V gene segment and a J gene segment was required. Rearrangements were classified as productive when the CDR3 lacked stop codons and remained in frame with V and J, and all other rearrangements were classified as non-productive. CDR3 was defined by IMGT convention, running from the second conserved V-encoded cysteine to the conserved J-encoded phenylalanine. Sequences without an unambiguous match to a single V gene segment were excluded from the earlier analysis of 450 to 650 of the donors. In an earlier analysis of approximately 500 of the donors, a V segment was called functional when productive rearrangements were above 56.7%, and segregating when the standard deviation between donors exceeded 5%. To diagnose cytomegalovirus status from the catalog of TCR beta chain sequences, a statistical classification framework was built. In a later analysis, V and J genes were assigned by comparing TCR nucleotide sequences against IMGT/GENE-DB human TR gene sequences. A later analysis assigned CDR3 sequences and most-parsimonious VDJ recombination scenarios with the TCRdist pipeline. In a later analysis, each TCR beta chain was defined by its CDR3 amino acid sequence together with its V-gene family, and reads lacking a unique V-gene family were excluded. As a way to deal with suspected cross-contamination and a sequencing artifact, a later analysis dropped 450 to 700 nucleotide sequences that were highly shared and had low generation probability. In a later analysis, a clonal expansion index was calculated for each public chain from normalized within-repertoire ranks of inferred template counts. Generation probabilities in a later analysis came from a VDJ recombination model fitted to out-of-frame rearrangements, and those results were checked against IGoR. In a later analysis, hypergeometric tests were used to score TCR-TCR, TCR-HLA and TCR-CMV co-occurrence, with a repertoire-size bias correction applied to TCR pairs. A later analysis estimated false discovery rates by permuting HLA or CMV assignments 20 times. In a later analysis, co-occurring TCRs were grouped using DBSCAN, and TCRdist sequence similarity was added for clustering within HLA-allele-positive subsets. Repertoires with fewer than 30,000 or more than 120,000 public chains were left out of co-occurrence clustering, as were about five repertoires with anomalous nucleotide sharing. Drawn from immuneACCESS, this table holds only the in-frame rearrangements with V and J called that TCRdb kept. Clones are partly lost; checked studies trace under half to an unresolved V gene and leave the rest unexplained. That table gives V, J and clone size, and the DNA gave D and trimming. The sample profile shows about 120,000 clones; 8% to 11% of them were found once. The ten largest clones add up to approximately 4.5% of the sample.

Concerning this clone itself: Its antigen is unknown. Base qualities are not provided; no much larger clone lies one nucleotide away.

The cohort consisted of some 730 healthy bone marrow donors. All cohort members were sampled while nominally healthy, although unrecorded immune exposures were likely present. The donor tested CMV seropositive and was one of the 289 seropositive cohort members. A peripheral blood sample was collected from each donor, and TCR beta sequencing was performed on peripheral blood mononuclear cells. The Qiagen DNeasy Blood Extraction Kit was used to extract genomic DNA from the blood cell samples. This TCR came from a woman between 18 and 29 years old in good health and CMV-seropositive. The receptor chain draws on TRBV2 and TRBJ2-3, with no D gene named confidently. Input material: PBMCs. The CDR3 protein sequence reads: CASSDRLSTDTQYF. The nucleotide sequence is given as TGTGCCAGCAGTGATCGACTTAGCACAGATACGCAGTATTTT.